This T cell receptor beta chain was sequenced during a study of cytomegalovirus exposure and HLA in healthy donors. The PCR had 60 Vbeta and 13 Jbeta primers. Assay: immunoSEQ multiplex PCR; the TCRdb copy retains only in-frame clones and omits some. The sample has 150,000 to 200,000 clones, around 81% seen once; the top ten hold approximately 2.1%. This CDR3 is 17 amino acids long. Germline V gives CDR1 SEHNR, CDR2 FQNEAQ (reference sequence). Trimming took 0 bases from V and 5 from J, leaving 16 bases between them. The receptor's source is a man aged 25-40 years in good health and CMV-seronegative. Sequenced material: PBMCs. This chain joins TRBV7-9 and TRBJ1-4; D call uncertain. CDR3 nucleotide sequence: TGTGCCAGCAGCTTAGCCACAACAACAATCGCAAATGAAAAACTGTTTTTT. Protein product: CASSLATTTIANEKLFF.